Presented here are 28 T cell receptor beta chains from one specimen sequenced in a study of patients and donors after allogeneic stem cell transplantation. TCRdb redid the calling of the RT-PCR reads with MiXCR, one entry per CDR3 protein. The table has 800,000 to 1,000,000 distinct CDR3 sequences, about a sixth seen once; the top ten hold 5% to 7.5%. Sequenced material: blood, either unsorted or a sorted T cell fraction (not recorded which). These receptors were obtained from a human donor who was either an allogeneic HSCT recipient or a stem cell or donor lymphocyte infusion donor (not recorded which). It is not recorded whose cells these are; they may come from a transplant donor.

DNA for the CDR3: TGTGCCAGCAGCTCCCATCTTTCGGGAACTAGCTACGAGCAGTACTTC. It is translated as CASSSHLSGTSYEQYF. The genes are TRBV12-3 or TRBV12-4 and TRBJ2-7; possibly TRBD2 for D (5 bases). The germline V and J ends were trimmed by 6 bases and 3 bases, with 21 bases remaining between them. The CDR3 covers 16 residues.

This sequence joins TRBV2 and TRBJ1-1; D is undetermined. Trimming took 2 bases from V and 3 from J, leaving 10 bases between them. The CDR3 contains 14 residues. Per the germline V gene, CDR1 is SNHLY and CDR2 is FYNNEI. CDR3 bases: TGTGCCAGCAGTGAATGGCCGGGCGACACTGAAGCTTTCTTT. This gives the protein CASSEWPGDTEAFF.

This clonotype appeared many times. V usage is TRBV29-1 and J usage is TRBJ2-3; possible D gene TRBD2, 5 bases. The germline V and J ends were trimmed by 5 bases and 2 bases, with 11 bases remaining between them. There are 13 residues in the CDR3. The germline CDR1 and CDR2 sequences are SQVTM and ANQGSEA. CDR3 DNA: TGCAGCGTTCTCCGGGGATACACAGATACGCAGTATTTT. It is translated as CSVLRGYTDTQYF.

This clonotype was found a few times. The chain couples TRBV24-1 to TRBJ1-5, with D possibly TRBD1 on 5 matching bases. The CDR3 loop spans 14 amino acids. Trimming pared 3 bases from V and 5 bases from J, leaving 10 bases between. Germline values: CDR1 KGHDR, CDR2 SFDVKD. CDR3 coding DNA: TGTGCCACCAGTGATCCGGGGGGGTATCAGCCCCAGCATTTT. The encoded protein is CATSDPGGYQPQHF.

The genes are TRBV5-1 and TRBJ1-1; no firm D call. CDR1 is SGHRS and CDR2 is YFSETQ in the germline V gene. The length of the CDR3 is 16 residues. V lost 0 bases, J lost 2 bases, and 14 bases lay in between. CDR3 sequence (DNA): TGCGCCAGCAGCTTGGGGCCCCCTACAGTTAACACTGAAGCTTTCTTT. Translating it yields CASSLGPPTVNTEAFF.

The chain has TRBV20-1 and TRBJ2-3, with 11 positions matching TRBD1. The V segment lost 4 bases and the J segment 6 bases; nucleotides outside the gene matches: 9. CDR1 and CDR2 (germline): DFQATT, SNEGSKA (reference sequence). CDR3 length equals 15 residues. Written as DNA, the CDR3 is TGCAGTGCTACCCCCCGGGACAGGGGGTGGGATACGCAGTATTTT. Translating it yields CSATPRDRGWDTQYF.

This chain connects TRBV2 to TRBJ1-1; D not resolved. This CDR3 spans 12 amino acids. The V gene lost 7 bases and the J gene lost 8 bases, with 14 bases spanning the gap. CDR1 and CDR2 from the germline V gene are SNHLY and FYNNEI. CDR3 protein: CASKSRTREAFF. The CDR3 DNA reads TGTGCCAGCAAGAGCAGAACCCGGGAAGCTTTCTTT. Full variable domain (missing parts from reference TRBV2 and TRBJ1-1): EPEVTQTPSHQVTQMGQEVILRCVPISNHLYFYWYRQILGQKVEFLVSFYNNEISEKSEIFDDQFSVERPDGSNFTLKIRSTKLEDSAMYFCASKSRTREAFFGQGTRLTVV.

This clonotype was observed at least ten times. V usage is TRBV5-1 and J usage is TRBJ2-4; D not resolved. This CDR3 comprises 14 residues. Trimming shortened V by 0 bases and J by 3 bases, and 7 bases separated the two germline ends. Germline-derived CDR1 and CDR2 are SGHRS and YFSETQ. The CDR3 here is CASSLEAGKNIQYF. CDR3 DNA sequence: TGCGCCAGCAGCTTGGAGGCTGGCAAAAACATTCAGTACTTC.

The chain is built from TRBV5-7 and TRBJ2-3; TRBD1 is a possible D gene (6 bases). TRBV5-7 is an ORF, with its function uncertain. V lost 0 bases and J lost 4, with 12 bases in between. The CDR3 consists of 15 residues. The CDR3 DNA follows: TGTGCCAGCAGCTTGGTTGCAGGGGTTTCAGATACGCAGTATTTT. Its translation is CASSLVAGVSDTQYF.

This clonotype was seen repeatedly, ten times or more. The chain has TRBV29-1 and TRBJ2-1; D is ambiguous. Germline-derived CDR1 and CDR2 are SQVTM and ANQGSEA. Trimming cost V 4 bases and J 0 bases, with 4 bases left between them. This CDR3 has 12 residues. This CDR3 reads CSVGSSYNEQFF. The CDR3 bases are TGCAGCGTTGGTAGCTCCTACAATGAGCAGTTCTTC.

Only a few counts were recorded for this clonotype. The chain couples TRBV20-1 to TRBJ1-1; no firm D call. The V end lost 0 bases, the J end lost 4 bases, and 12 bases lay between the germline ends. The CDR3 has 14 amino acids. CDR1 is DFQATT, CDR2 SNEGSKA, per germline (reference sequence). Written as DNA, the CDR3 is TGCAGTGCTAGAGATAGAACGGACCGCACTGAAGCTTTCTTT. Amino acid sequence: CSARDRTDRTEAFF.

The rearrangement uses TRBV4-2 and TRBJ2-1, with unresolved D. Germline values: CDR1 LGHNA, CDR2 YNFKEQ. V was clipped by 3 bases and J by 8 bases, with 11 bases between them. This CDR3 comprises 13 residues. CDR3 region: CASSHTSRDEQFF. The CDR3 coding sequence is TGTGCCAGCAGCCATACCAGCCGGGATGAGCAGTTCTTC.

The rearrangement joins TRBV30 to TRBJ1-2; D not certain. In germline, CDR1 is GTSNPN, CDR2 SVGIG (reference sequence). Trimming left V 4 bases short and J 0 bases short, with 3 bases between. The CDR3 length is 11 residues. In DNA, the CDR3 is TGTGCCTGGACAGCTAACTATGGCTACACCTTC. Amino acid sequence: CAWTANYGYTF.

This clonotype was seen a single time. The chain carries TRBV7-2 and TRBJ2-1, with D unresolved. The germline V gene has CDR1 SGHTA and CDR2 FQGNSA. CDR3 length equals 14 residues. The V end was cut by 4 bases, the J end by 6 bases, with 13 bases between. CDR3 region: CASSSRPQANEQFF. The DNA for the CDR3 is TGTGCCAGCAGCTCTAGGCCCCAAGCCAATGAGCAGTTCTTC.

This clonotype showed up just once. The V call is TRBV5-1, the J call TRBJ2-7, with D perhaps TRBD2 (5 bases). The V and J ends lost 2 bases and 5 bases respectively, with 11 bases between them. Germline V gene data show CDR1 as SGHRS and CDR2 as YFSETQ. The CDR3 runs to 13 residues. The CDR3 DNA sequence: TGCGCCAGCAGCTTCGGACTCAGGAACGAGCAGTACTTC. This sequence encodes CASSFGLRNEQYF.

This clonotype appeared a few times. A read error may produce the germline difference seen at one junction end. The chain employs TRBV29-1 and TRBJ2-6, with D possibly being TRBD2 (5 bases). Germline V lookup: CDR1 SQVTM, CDR2 ANQGSEA. The CDR3 is made up of 14 amino acids. The CDR3 sequence: CSFDRLHGANVLTF. DNA of the CDR3: TGCAGCTTTGATAGACTACATGGGGCCAACGTCCTGACTTTC.

J is TRBJ1-1 and V is TRBV7-6; 8 bases are shared with TRBD1. The CDR3 spans 13 residues. Per germline, CDR1 SGHVS and CDR2 FNYEAQ. Trimming at V came to 2 bases and at J to 8 bases, leaving 4 bases not matched to a gene. The CDR3, as DNA: TGTGCCAGCAGCTTATCGCCAGGGGGCGAAGCTTTCTTT. Translation: CASSLSPGGEAFF. Based on the CDR3 plus reference TRBV7-6 and TRBJ1-1, the full variable domain is GAGVSQSPRYKVTKRGQDVALRCDPISGHVSLYWYRQALGQGPEFLTYFNYEAQQDKSGLPNDRFSAERPEGSISTLTIQRTEQRDSAMYRCASSLSPGGEAFFGQGTRLTVV.

The V gene is TRBV5-6, the J gene TRBJ2-7; no reliable D call. The CDR3 is 13 residues long. Germline CDR1 and CDR2: SGHDT and YYEEEE. V was clipped by 4 bases and J by 4 bases, with 12 bases between them. CDR3 loop: CASSGGPFYEQYF. The CDR3 DNA reads as TGTGCCAGCAGCGGCGGACCTTTTTACGAGCAGTACTTC.

This clonotype came up a few times. The genes are TRBV5-1 and TRBJ2-3; a possible D gene is TRBD2 (6 bases). The CDR3 is 15 residues long. Trimming left V 4 bases short and J 1 base short, with 13 bases between. Germline-derived CDR1 and CDR2 are SGHRS and YFSETQ. The CDR3 sequence is CASSLRRRGTDTQYF. CDR3 bases: TGCGCCAGCAGCCTGAGGAGGAGGGGCACAGATACGCAGTATTTT.

V usage is TRBV14 and J usage is TRBJ2-7; D unresolved. This CDR3 comprises 14 residues. Trimming removed 2 bases from V and 4 bases from J, with 12 bases in between. Germline lookup yields CDR1 SGHDN and CDR2 FVKESK. CDR3 sequence: CASSQTQLFYEQYF. CDR3 in DNA: TGTGCCAGCAGCCAAACACAGCTATTTTACGAGCAGTACTTC.

The chain links TRBV5-1 to TRBJ2-7; D not resolved. This CDR3 has 14 residues. CDR1 and CDR2 (germline): SGHRS, YFSETQ. Trimming shortened V by 2 bases and J by 4 bases, and 13 bases separated the two germline ends. CDR3 region: CASSFGDGPYEQYF. The CDR3, as DNA: TGCGCCAGCAGCTTTGGTGACGGTCCTTACGAGCAGTACTTC.

This clonotype appeared a few times. This sequence joins TRBV7-3 and TRBJ2-1; TRBD2 aligns across 12 bases. The CDR3 is 16 amino acids. The V and J ends lost 0 bases and 5 bases, in that order; junction bases with no gene match: 2. Germline CDR1 SGHTA, CDR2 FQGTGA. As DNA, the CDR3 is TGTGCCAGCAGCTTAACCCCTAGCGGGGGGGACAATGAGCAGTTCTTC. This encodes CASSLTPSGGDNEQFF.

Here the CDR3 DNA reads TGTGCCAGCAGCCCCAGACCAGGGGAGACCCAGTACTTC. Translation gives CASSPRPGETQYF. The chain combines TRBV7-2 with TRBJ2-5, with D possibly being TRBD1 (5 bases). The CDR3 contains 13 residues. V shed 5 bases and J shed 5 bases, with 12 bases lying between them. Germline loops: CDR1 SGHTA, CDR2 FQGNSA.

This clonotype was picked up a small number of times. The rearrangement uses TRBV30 and TRBJ2-1, with TRBD2 matching over 7 bases. V trimming: 2 bases; J trimming: 0 bases; junction bases outside the gene matches: 4. CDR3 length equals 15 residues. The germline gives CDR1 GTSNPN, CDR2 SVGIG (reference sequence). For the CDR3, the DNA is TGTGCCTGGAGTTCTAGCGGCCGCTCCTACAATGAGCAGTTCTTC. Its translation is CAWSSSGRSYNEQFF.

The chain couples TRBV6-1 to TRBJ2-7; possibly TRBD2 for D (5 bases). Germline assignment: CDR1 MNHNS and CDR2 SASEGT. The germline V and J ends were trimmed by 7 bases and 2 bases, with 15 bases remaining between them. The length of the CDR3 is 14 residues. CDR3 loop: CASTLLDPAYEQYF. CDR3 coding DNA: TGTGCCAGCACCCTACTAGATCCAGCCTACGAGCAGTACTTC.

The rearrangement uses TRBV12-3 or TRBV12-4 and TRBJ2-1; weak D call: TRBD2 (6 bases). This CDR3 has 15 amino acids. Trimming left V 5 bases short and J 3 bases short, with 14 bases between. The CDR3 loop is CASSPTSSHYNEQFF. The CDR3 region has the DNA TGTGCCAGCAGTCCCACTAGCAGCCACTACAATGAGCAGTTCTTC.

This clonotype appeared a few times. The CDR3, as DNA: TGTGCCAGCAGTCCCCGGGGGATTGAATATGGCTACACCTTC. Encoded protein: CASSPRGIEYGYTF. The V and J genes are TRBV12-3 or TRBV12-4 and TRBJ1-2; D perhaps matches TRBD1 (5 bases). V lost 5 bases to trimming and J lost 5 bases, with 15 bases between them. The CDR3 contains 14 residues.

The chain uses TRBV12-3 or TRBV12-4 and TRBJ2-7; D not certain. The CDR3 is made up of 13 amino acids. The V gene lost 6 bases and the J gene lost 3 bases, with 12 bases spanning the gap. This CDR3 is CASRISANYEQYF. Here the CDR3 DNA reads TGTGCCAGCAGAATCTCAGCAAACTACGAGCAGTACTTC.